The 14 T cell receptor beta chains below come from one sample, sequenced in a study of blood T cell repertoires in COVID-19. The protocol was immunoSEQ multiplex PCR, while the TCRdb copy is restricted to in-frame clones and leaves out a portion. The data hold 200,000 to 250,000 clones, with 82% observed a single time. Sample: peripheral blood. The receptors were gathered from a woman aged 70-85 years with COVID-19, enrolled during active disease.

The chain employs TRBV29-1 and TRBJ2-2, with 7 positions matching TRBD2. This CDR3 has 13 amino acids. The V gene's germline CDR1 is SQVTM and CDR2 ANQGSEA. The ends lost 3 bases at V and 5 bases at J; junction bases unmatched: 3. In DNA form, the CDR3 reads TGCAGCGTTGATTTGGGAGGGACCGGGGAGCTGTTTTTT. Its translation: CSVDLGGTGELFF.

The rearrangement joins TRBV5-1 to TRBJ2-7, with TRBD1 as a possible D gene (6 bases). Germline CDR1 reads SGHRS; CDR2 reads YFSETQ. This CDR3 is built from 13 residues. Trimming stripped 4 bases from V and 1 base from J, with 9 bases between. The CDR3 loop is CASSNGQSYEQYF. As DNA, the CDR3 is TGCGCCAGCAGCAATGGACAGTCCTACGAGCAGTACTTC.

V is TRBV6-5 and J is TRBJ1-1; 9 nucleotides line up with TRBD1. Germline CDR1 reads MNHEY; CDR2 reads SVGAGI. The CDR3 has 13 amino acids. Trimming at V came to 4 bases and at J to 10 bases, leaving 7 bases not matched to a gene. The CDR3 here is CASSSTADRGAFF. CDR3 in DNA: TGTGCCAGCAGTTCCACAGCGGACAGGGGAGCTTTCTTT.

This clone was counted a single time. This chain joins TRBV7-9 and TRBJ2-7; the match to TRBD1 covers 11 bases. The length of the CDR3 is 17 residues. V shed 3 bases, J shed 1 base, and the junction held 8 bases outside the gene matches. The germline CDR1 and CDR2 sequences are SEHNR and FQNEAQ (reference sequence). The CDR3 DNA is TGTGCCAGCAGCTTGTTTTTTGGGACAGGGGGTTCCTACGAGCAGTACTTC. Its protein is CASSLFFGTGGSYEQYF.

This chain joins TRBV6-5 and TRBJ1-2, with D perhaps TRBD1 (5 bases). The germline gives CDR1 MNHEY, CDR2 SVGAGI. V was shortened by 6 bases and J by 5 bases, with 13 bases between the two germline ends. The CDR3 loop spans 13 amino acids. The CDR3 nucleotides are TGTGCCAGCAGCCCCAGGGATGGGTATGGCTACACCTTC. Protein sequence: CASSPRDGYGYTF.

This clone was picked up one time. This sequence joins TRBV4-3 and TRBJ2-1, with 8 bases fitting TRBD1. V was pared by 0 bases and J by 15 bases, with 13 bases of the junction left unmatched. From germline, CDR1 is LGHNA and CDR2 YSLEER. This CDR3 is 15 amino acids long. DNA for the CDR3: TGCGCCAGCAGCCAAGAGAGGGGACAGGCAGGTAGGGGGTTCTTC. Protein: CASSQERGQAGRGFF.

This clone has a single count. This sample includes further DNA sequences coding for the same CDR3. V usage is TRBV5-1 and J usage is TRBJ1-5; TRBD1 matches 7 bases. Germline CDR1 SGHRS, CDR2 YFSETQ. The CDR3 has 15 amino acids. V gave up 0 bases and J gave up 2 bases; unmatched junction bases: 2. CDR3 protein: CASSLEGQGNQPQHF. The CDR3 DNA follows: TGCGCCAGCAGCTTGGAAGGACAGGGCAATCAGCCCCAGCATTTT. Looking up the rest from reference TRBV5-1 and TRBJ1-5 gives the full variable domain: KAGVTQTPRYLIKTRGQQVTLSCSPISGHRSVSWYQQTPGQGLQFLFEYFSETQRNKGNFPGRFSGRQFSNSRSEMNVSTLELGDSALYLCASSLEGQGNQPQHFGDGTRLSIL.

The count of this clone is one. This rearrangement joins TRBV7-2 to TRBJ1-1; TRBD1 aligns across 7 bases. Germline V gene lookup returns CDR1 SGHTA and CDR2 FQGNSA. Unmatched junction bases numbered 8, after V lost 5 bases and J lost 8 bases. This CDR3 is 13 amino acids long. In DNA, the CDR3 is TGTGCCAGCAGCGCAACAGGGGCCGCAGAAGCTTTCTTT. Protein product: CASSATGAAEAFF. The whole variable domain, remainder taken from reference TRBV7-2 and TRBJ1-1, is GAGVSQSPSNKVTEKGKDVELRCDPISGHTALYWYRQSLGQGLEFLIYFQGNSAPDKSGLPSDRFSAERTGGSVSTLTIQRTQQEDSAVYLCASSATGAAEAFFGQGTRLTVV.

The rearrangement uses TRBV12-3 or TRBV12-4 and TRBJ1-1; 7 bases line up with TRBD1. The CDR3 contains 13 residues. Losses at the gene ends were 4 bases for V and 4 bases for J; bases not matched to a gene: 3. DNA of the CDR3: TGTGCCAGCAGTTCGACAGGGACCACTGAAGCTTTCTTT. It encodes CASSSTGTTEAFF.

This chain uses TRBV6-2 or TRBV6-3 with TRBJ2-5; 9 bases match TRBD2. CDR3 length: 15 residues. CDR1 and CDR2 (germline): MNHEY, SVGEGT. V gave up 4 bases and J gave up 7 bases; unmatched junction bases: 10. CDR3 amino acids: CASSFGLASPVTQYF. The CDR3 nucleotides read TGTGCCAGCAGTTTTGGACTAGCGTCACCAGTGACCCAGTACTTC.

V usage is TRBV5-4 and J usage is TRBJ2-5; weak D call: TRBD1 (6 bases). From germline, CDR1 is SGHNT and CDR2 YYREEE (reference sequence). CDR3 length: 14 residues. The V and J ends lost 2 bases and 4 bases respectively, with 12 bases between them. The CDR3 is CASSFLIGGETQYF. The CDR3 region has the DNA TGTGCCAGCAGCTTTTTAATAGGGGGAGAGACCCAGTACTTC.

This clone was seen more than once but under ten times. The chain employs TRBV4-1 and TRBJ1-2, with D possibly matching TRBD1 (6 bases). The V end was cut by 3 bases, the J end by 6 bases, with 14 bases between. The CDR3 is 14 amino acids. CDR1 MGHRA and CDR2 YSYEKL come from the germline V gene. CDR3 nucleotide sequence: TGCGCCAGCAGCCATAGGATAGGGGGGGATGGCTACACCTTC. Translated: CASSHRIGGDGYTF.

This chain links TRBV10-3 with TRBJ1-1; 7 nucleotides line up with TRBD1. This CDR3 spans 15 amino acids. Germline CDR1 ENHRY, CDR2 SYGVKD. V trimming: 4 bases; J trimming: 0 bases; junction bases outside the gene matches: 5. CDR3 sequence reads: CAISGLTGMNTEAFF. The CDR3 region has the DNA TGTGCCATCAGTGGTTTGACAGGGATGAACACTGAAGCTTTCTTT.

This clone was seen only a few times. J is TRBJ1-6 and V is TRBV5-1, with D perhaps TRBD1 (5 bases). The CDR3 totals 18 residues. CDR1 and CDR2 from the germline V gene are SGHRS and YFSETQ. Between the trimmed V and J ends, which lost 0 bases and 4 bases, there was a span of 17 bases. Written as DNA, the CDR3 is TGCGCCAGCAGCTTGGCCGAACAGGACGGGGGGTATAATTCACCCCTCCACTTT. Translation gives CASSLAEQDGGYNSPLHF. The full variable domain, rest sourced from reference TRBV5-1 and TRBJ1-6, is KAGVTQTPRYLIKTRGQQVTLSCSPISGHRSVSWYQQTPGQGLQFLFEYFSETQRNKGNFPGRFSGRQFSNSRSEMNVSTLELGDSALYLCASSLAEQDGGYNSPLHFGNGTRLTVT.